This TCR beta chain emerged from a study of blood T cells in healthy people across ages. The second PCR ran about 7 to 12 cycles with a sample-barcoded 5' primer and J-beta primers. MiXCR was run by TCRdb on the 5' RACE reads, yielding one entry per CDR3 protein. The sample lists more than 1,000,000 distinct CDR3 sequences, 20% to 25% occurring once. Germline V gene sequence: CDR1 SGDLS, CDR2 YYNGEE. CDR3 length: 18 amino acids. Trimming removed 3 bases at V and 0 bases at J, with 19 bases between. This clonotype has ten or more counts. These same records also appear under a second study, on T cells of mothers and their children. That study adds: Related mother-child pairs showed slightly higher but non-significant overlap than unrelated pairs.

The sequenced sample was blood. The clonotype was recovered from a girl under 10 years old in good health. V and J are TRBV9 and TRBJ2-1; no reliable D call. The CDR3, as DNA: TGTGCCAGCAGCGCAAGCCAATTTACAGAGCACTCCTACAATGAGCAGTTCTTC. This encodes CASSASQFTEHSYNEQFF.